This T cell receptor beta chain was captured in a study of blood T cell repertoires in COVID-19. Study in general: COVID-19 samples collected from the United States, Italy and Spain covered acute and convalescent phases. T cells, B-cell-depleted T cells, or PBMCs provided the cDNA or gDNA that served as material.

V gave up 3 bases and J gave up 4 bases, with 7 bases separating them. The CDR3 has 12 amino acids. As processed by the authors: For nucleated cells, counts were estimated from reference gene primer amplification. Sequencing was performed with immunoSEQ multiplex PCR; in TCRdb, only in-frame clones are kept and a portion is missing. V and J calls and clone size follow that table, whereas D and trimming were derived from the DNA. The sample records about 100,000 clones, around 84% being singletons. The clonotype was recovered from a man aged 55 to 70 with acute or convalescent COVID-19. The gene calls are TRBV12-3 or TRBV12-4 and TRBJ2-7; D is possibly TRBD2 (6 bases). What was sequenced was peripheral blood. The CDR3 spells CASSLEGYEQYF. The CDR3 nucleotides are TGTGCCAGCAGTTTGGAGGGTTACGAGCAGTACTTC.